The clone carrying this T cell receptor beta chain was seen more than once but under ten times. Its target is not known. The CDR3 extends over 13 amino acids. Trimming cost V 6 bases and J 4 bases, with 12 bases left between them. CDR1 LNHDA and CDR2 SQIVND come from the germline V gene (reference sequence). This entry comes from a study of CD8+ T cells in alopecia areata. Study observations and caveats: Resident alphabeta T-cell populations of normal skin are likewise subject to sequencing in scalp samples.

Once RNA had been extracted, it was reverse transcribed into cDNA to act as the sequencing template. Generated by immunoSEQ multiplex PCR, the TCRdb table keeps only in-frame clones and is missing some. The sample has 110,000 or so clones; about 61% are singletons. The specimen sequenced was CD4+ T cells sorted from blood. The clonotype originates from a human donor in good health. J is TRBJ1-2 and V is TRBV19; the D is unclear. The CDR3 loop reads CASSLRRVYGYTF. The CDR3 region has the DNA TGTGCCAGTAGCCTCCGGAGGGTCTATGGCTACACCTTC.